The clone carrying this TCR beta chain was found a few times. The data were taken from a study of blood T cell repertoires in COVID-19. Turning to the study itself: COVID-19 samples from acute and convalescent phases originated in the United States, Italy and Spain. T cells, B-cell-depleted T cells, or PBMCs supplied cDNA or gDNA.

In the source study's methods: Reference gene primer amplification in the assay estimated nucleated cell counts. Assay: immunoSEQ multiplex PCR; the TCRdb copy retains only in-frame clones and omits some. V and J calls and clone size come straight from that table; D and trimming were deduced from the DNA. The sample gives roughly 330,000 clones, more than 75% of which show up once; approximately 1.5% is in the top ten. The germline V gene encodes CDR1 SGHRS and CDR2 YFSETQ. Unmatched junction bases numbered 10, after V lost 0 bases and J lost 1 base. This CDR3 has 17 residues. The specimen sequenced was peripheral blood. The V and J genes are TRBV5-1 and TRBJ2-7, with 7 bases fitting TRBD2. The receptor's source is a woman between 45 and 65 years old with acute or convalescent COVID-19. The DNA for the CDR3 is TGCGCCAGCAGCTTGGAACTGGTAGGGCGGGGGTCCTACGAGCAGTACTTC. Its protein is CASSLELVGRGSYEQYF.